A selection of T cell receptor beta chains follows, all from one sample in a study of blood T cell repertoires in COVID-19. Profiling relied on immunoSEQ multiplex PCR, and the TCRdb table lists in-frame clones only, not all of them. Found here are approximately 250,000 clones, 75% to 90% of them singletons; the top ten hold roughly 14%. Sequences were obtained from peripheral blood. The receptors were sampled from a woman between 65 and 79 years old with COVID-19, enrolled during active disease. CDR3s include the opening cysteine and the closing phenylalanine or tryptophan. Fields, in order: D gene, V gene, J gene, clone size, CDR3 protein, CDR3 DNA. The D gene is left open where the match is weak. Size tells how often a clone was seen (once, few, many) or the class of an expanded clone, and some rows leave it out.

-,TRBV24-1,TRBJ1-5,-,CATSEGGVEGNQPQHF,TGTGCCACCAGTGAAGGAGGGGTGGAAGGCAATCAGCCCCAGCATTTT
-,TRBV7-2,TRBJ2-7,-,CASSLGRTSYEQYF,TGTGCCAGCAGCTTAGGGAGGACGTCCTACGAGCAGTACTTC
TRBD1,TRBV18,TRBJ2-7,-,CASSPQLGTGRLEQYF,TGTGCCAGCTCACCACAACTCGGGACAGGGCGCCTCGAGCAGTACTTC
-,TRBV5-1,TRBJ2-7,-,CASSLDAGFRDEQYF,TGCGCCAGCAGCTTGGATGCGGGTTTTAGGGACGAGCAGTACTTC
-,TRBV5-1,TRBJ1-4,-,CASRNGGGEKLFF,TGCGCCAGCAGAAATGGAGGAGGTGAAAAACTGTTTTTT
TRBD1,TRBV7-8,TRBJ1-5,-,CASSLSDRGTQPQHF,TGTGCCAGCAGCTTATCGGACAGGGGTACACAGCCCCAGCATTTT
-,TRBV7-6,TRBJ2-7,-,CASSLEVREVSYEQYF,TGTGCCAGCAGCTTAGAGGTCCGGGAAGTCTCCTACGAGCAGTACTTC
-,TRBV4-1,TRBJ1-1,once,CASSQDSGEDTEAFF,TGCGCCAGCAGCCAAGATTCGGGGGAGGACACTGAAGCTTTCTTT
TRBD1,TRBV28,TRBJ1-3,-,CASIRGGTGSGNTIYF,TGTGCCAGCATTAGAGGCGGGACAGGGTCCGGAAACACCATATATTTT
-,TRBV14,TRBJ2-2,-,CASSLRGAGELFF,TGTGCCAGCAGTCTTAGGGGCGCCGGGGAGCTGTTTTTT
TRBD1,TRBV3-1/TRBV3-2,TRBJ1-4,-,CASSQGQGASVSKLFF,TGTGCCAGCAGCCAGGGACAGGGGGCGAGCGTTAGTAAACTGTTTTTT
TRBD1,TRBV2,TRBJ1-1,few,CASSEAGTAEAFF,TGTGCCAGCAGTGAAGCTGGGACAGCTGAAGCTTTCTTT
-,TRBV7-9,TRBJ2-5,-,CASSLGEETQYF,TGTGCCAGCAGCCTAGGCGAGGAGACCCAGTACTTC
-,TRBV6-5,TRBJ2-1,once,CASSWSDSPGNEQFF,TGTGCCAGCAGTTGGTCGGACAGCCCCGGGAATGAGCAGTTCTTC
-,TRBV7-2,TRBJ2-7,-,CASSFSEQIEQYF,TGTGCCAGCAGCTTCTCAGAACAGATCGAGCAGTACTTC
TRBD2,TRBV11-2,TRBJ2-1,-,CASSKTSGGYEQFF,TGTGCCAGCAGCAAGACTAGCGGGGGGTATGAGCAGTTCTTC
-,TRBV2,TRBJ2-4,-,CASRGLLAKNIQYF,TGTGCCAGCAGGGGACTGTTAGCCAAAAACATTCAGTACTTC
TRBD1,TRBV24-1,TRBJ1-2,-,CATSGGTEGGYTF,TGTGCCACCAGTGGCGGGACAGAAGGAGGCTACACCTTC
-,TRBV19,TRBJ1-1,once,CATNNQGGSTEAFF,TGTGCCACCAACAACCAGGGAGGAAGCACTGAAGCTTTCTTT
-,TRBV7-9,TRBJ1-1,-,CASSLGGRGAFF,TGTGCCAGCAGCTTAGGGGGGCGTGGAGCTTTCTTT
TRBD1,TRBV5-5,TRBJ1-2,-,CASSDRQGRVGYTF,TGTGCCAGCAGCGATCGACAGGGGCGAGTTGGCTACACCTTC
TRBD1,TRBV9,TRBJ2-2,-,CASSASGTANTGELFF,TGTGCCAGCAGCGCCTCCGGGACAGCGAACACCGGGGAGCTGTTTTTT